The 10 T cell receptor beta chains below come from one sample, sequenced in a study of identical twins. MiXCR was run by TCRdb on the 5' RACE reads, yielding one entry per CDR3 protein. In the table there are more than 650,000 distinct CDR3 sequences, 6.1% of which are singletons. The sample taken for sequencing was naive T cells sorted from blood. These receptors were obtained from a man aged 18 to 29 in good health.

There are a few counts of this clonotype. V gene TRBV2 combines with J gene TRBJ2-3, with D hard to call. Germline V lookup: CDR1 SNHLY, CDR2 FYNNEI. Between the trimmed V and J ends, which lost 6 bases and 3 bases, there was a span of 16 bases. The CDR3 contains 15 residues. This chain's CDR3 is CASRAGLGTTDTQYF. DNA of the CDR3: TGTGCCAGCAGAGCCGGGTTGGGCACAACAGATACGCAGTATTTT.

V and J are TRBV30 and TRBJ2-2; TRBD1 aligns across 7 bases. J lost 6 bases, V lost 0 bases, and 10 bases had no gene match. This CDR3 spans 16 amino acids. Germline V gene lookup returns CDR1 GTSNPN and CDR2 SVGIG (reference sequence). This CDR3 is CAWSVLGETGAGELFF. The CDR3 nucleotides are TGTGCCTGGAGTGTCTTGGGGGAAACAGGGGCCGGGGAGCTGTTTTTT.

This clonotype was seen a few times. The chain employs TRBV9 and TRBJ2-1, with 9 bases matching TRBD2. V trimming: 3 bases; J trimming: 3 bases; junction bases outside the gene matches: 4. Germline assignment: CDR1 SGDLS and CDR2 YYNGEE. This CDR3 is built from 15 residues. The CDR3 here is CASSASGRLYNEQFF. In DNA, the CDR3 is TGTGCCAGCAGCGCCAGCGGGAGGCTCTACAATGAGCAGTTCTTC.

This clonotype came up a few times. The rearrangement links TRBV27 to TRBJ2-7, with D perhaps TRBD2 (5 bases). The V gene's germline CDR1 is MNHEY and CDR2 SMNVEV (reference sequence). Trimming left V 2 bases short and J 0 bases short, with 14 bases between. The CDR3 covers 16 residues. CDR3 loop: CASSLNSLESSYEQYF. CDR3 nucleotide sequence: TGTGCCAGCAGTTTAAACTCACTAGAAAGCTCCTACGAGCAGTACTTC.

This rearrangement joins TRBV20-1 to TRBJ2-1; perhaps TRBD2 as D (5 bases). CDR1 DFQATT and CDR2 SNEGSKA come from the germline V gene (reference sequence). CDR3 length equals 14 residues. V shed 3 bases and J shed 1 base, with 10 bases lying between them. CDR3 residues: CSASMSGSYNEQFF. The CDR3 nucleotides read TGCAGTGCTAGTATGAGCGGTTCCTACAATGAGCAGTTCTTC.

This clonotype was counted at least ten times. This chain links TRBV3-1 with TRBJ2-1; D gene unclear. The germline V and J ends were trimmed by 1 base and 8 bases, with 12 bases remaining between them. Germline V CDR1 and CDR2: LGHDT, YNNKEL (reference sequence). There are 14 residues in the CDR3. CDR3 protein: CASSQGNSPDEQFF. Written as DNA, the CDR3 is TGTGCCAGCAGCCAAGGGAACTCTCCGGATGAGCAGTTCTTC.

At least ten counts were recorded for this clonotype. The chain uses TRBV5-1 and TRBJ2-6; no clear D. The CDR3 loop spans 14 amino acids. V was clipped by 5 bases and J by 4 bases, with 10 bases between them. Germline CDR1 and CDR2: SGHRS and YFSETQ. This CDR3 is CASSSGDGANVLTF. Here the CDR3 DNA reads TGCGCCAGCAGTTCGGGTGACGGGGCCAACGTCCTGACTTTC.

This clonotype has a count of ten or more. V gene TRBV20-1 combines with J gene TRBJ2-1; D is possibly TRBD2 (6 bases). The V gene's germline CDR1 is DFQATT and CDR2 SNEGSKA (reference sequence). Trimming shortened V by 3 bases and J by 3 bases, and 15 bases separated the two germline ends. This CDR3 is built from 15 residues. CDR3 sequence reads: CSARSVEGFYNEQFF. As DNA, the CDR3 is TGCAGTGCTAGGTCGGTGGAGGGGTTCTACAATGAGCAGTTCTTC.

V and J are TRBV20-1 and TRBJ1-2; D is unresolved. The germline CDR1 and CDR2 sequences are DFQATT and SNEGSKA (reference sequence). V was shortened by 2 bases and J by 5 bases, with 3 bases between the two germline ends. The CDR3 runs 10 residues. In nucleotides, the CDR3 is TGCAGTGCTAGAAAGTATGGCTACACCTTC. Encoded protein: CSARKYGYTF.

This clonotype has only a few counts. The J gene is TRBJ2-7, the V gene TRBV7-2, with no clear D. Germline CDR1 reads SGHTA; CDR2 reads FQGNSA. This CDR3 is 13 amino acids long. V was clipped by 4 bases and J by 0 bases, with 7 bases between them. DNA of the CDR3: TGTGCCAGCAGCTGGGTGGACTCCTACGAGCAGTACTTC. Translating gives CASSWVDSYEQYF.